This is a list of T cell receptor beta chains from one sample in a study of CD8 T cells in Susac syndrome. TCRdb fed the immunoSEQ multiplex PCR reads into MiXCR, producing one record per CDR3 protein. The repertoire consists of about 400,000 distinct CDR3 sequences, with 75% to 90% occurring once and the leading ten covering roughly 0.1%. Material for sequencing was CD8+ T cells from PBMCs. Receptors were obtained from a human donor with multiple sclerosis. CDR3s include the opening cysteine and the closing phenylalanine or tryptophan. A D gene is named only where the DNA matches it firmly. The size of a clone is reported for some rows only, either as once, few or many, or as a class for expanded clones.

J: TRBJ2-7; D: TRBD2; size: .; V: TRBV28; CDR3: CASSLRTSGGYEQYF; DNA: TGTGCCAGCAGTTTAAGGACTAGCGGAGGGTACGAGCAGTACTTC
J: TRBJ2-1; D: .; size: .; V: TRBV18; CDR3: CASSPTSLRIGGDNEQFF; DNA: TGTGCCAGCTCACCTACTTCGCTGCGAATCGGAGGAGACAATGAGCAGTTCTTC
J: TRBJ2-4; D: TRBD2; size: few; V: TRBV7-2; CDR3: CASSFLAGGVKNIQYF; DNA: TGTGCCAGCAGCTTTCTAGCGGGAGGGGTCAAAAACATTCAGTACTTC
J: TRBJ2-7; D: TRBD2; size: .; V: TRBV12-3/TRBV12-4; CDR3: CASSAAGTSGGTTHYEQYF; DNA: TGTGCCAGCAGCGCAGCCGGGACTAGCGGGGGGACAACTCACTACGAGCAGTACTTC
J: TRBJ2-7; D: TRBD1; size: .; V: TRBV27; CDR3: CASSQTGYNPYEQYF; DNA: TGTGCCAGCAGCCAGACAGGGTATAACCCCTACGAGCAGTACTTC
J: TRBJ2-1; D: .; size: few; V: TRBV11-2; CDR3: CASSLVGDEQFF; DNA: TGTGCCAGCAGCTTAGTGGGAGATGAGCAGTTCTTC
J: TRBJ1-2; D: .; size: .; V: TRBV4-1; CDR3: CASSLGAGHGYTF; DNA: TGCGCCAGCAGCCTCGGGGCAGGCCATGGCTACACCTTC
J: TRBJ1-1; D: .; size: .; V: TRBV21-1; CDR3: CASSKEGSMNTEAFF; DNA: TGTGCCAGCAGCAAAGAGGGTTCCATGAACACTGAAGCTTTCTTT
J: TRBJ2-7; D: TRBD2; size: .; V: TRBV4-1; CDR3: CASSQDWTSGYYEQYF; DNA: TGCGCCAGCAGCCAAGATTGGACTAGCGGGTATTACGAGCAGTACTTC
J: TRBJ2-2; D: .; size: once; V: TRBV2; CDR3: CASSAGTSNTGELFF; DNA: TGTGCCAGCTCCGCCGGGACATCGAACACCGGGGAGCTGTTTTTT
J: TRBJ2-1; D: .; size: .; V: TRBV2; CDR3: CASSAPRRPSSYNEQFF; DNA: TGTGCCAGCAGTGCTCCGCGGCGGCCGAGCTCCTACAATGAGCAGTTCTTC
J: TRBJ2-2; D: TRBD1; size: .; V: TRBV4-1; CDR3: CASSHPTGVNTGELFF; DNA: TGCGCCAGCAGCCATCCGACAGGGGTCAACACCGGGGAGCTGTTTTTT
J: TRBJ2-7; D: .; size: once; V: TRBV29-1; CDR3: CSVLIGIPYEQYF; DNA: TGCAGCGTTCTTATAGGGATACCCTACGAGCAGTACTTC
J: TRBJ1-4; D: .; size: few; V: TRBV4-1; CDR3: CASSQDPASLSLEKLFF; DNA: TGCGCCAGCAGCCAAGATCCGGCCTCCTTATCTCTTGAAAAACTGTTTTTT
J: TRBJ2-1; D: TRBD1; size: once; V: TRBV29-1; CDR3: CSVRLRDRYNEQFF; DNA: TGCAGCGTCCGCCTCCGGGACAGATACAATGAGCAGTTCTTC
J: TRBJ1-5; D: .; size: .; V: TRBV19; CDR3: CASSHGGGNQPQHF; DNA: TGTGCCAGTAGCCATGGGGGTGGCAATCAGCCCCAGCATTTT
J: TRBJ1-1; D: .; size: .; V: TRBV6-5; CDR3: CASSYGRGADGAFF; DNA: TGTGCCAGCAGTTACGGTCGGGGGGCCGACGGAGCTTTCTTT
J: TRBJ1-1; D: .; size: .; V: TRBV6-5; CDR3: CASSYLGTFNTEAFF; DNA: TGTGCCAGCAGTTACCTGGGGACATTCAACACTGAAGCTTTCTTT
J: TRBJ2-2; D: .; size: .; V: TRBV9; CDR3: CASTGPETNTGELFF; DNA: TGTGCCAGCACCGGCCCCGAAACGAACACCGGGGAGCTGTTTTTT
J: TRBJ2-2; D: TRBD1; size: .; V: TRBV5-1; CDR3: CASSKDRDDTGELFF; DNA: TGCGCCAGCAGCAAGGACAGGGATGACACCGGGGAGCTGTTTTTT
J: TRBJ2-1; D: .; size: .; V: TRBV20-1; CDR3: CSARDLYNEQFF; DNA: TGCAGTGCTAGAGATCTTTACAATGAGCAGTTCTTC
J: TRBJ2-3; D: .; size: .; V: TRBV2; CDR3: CASSEPSWETRDTQYF; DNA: TGTGCCAGCAGTGAACCCTCTTGGGAAACCCGGGATACGCAGTATTTT
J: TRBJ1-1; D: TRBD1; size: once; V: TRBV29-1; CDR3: CSVGTRGQGTTEAFF; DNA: TGCAGCGTTGGGACCCGGGGACAGGGAACCACTGAAGCTTTCTTT
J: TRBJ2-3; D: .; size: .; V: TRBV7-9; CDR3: CASSLGRGPDTQYF; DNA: TGTGCCAGCAGCTTAGGTCGGGGGCCAGATACGCAGTATTTT
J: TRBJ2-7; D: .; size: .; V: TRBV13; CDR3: CASSFGSEQYF; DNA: TGTGCCAGCAGCTTTGGTAGCGAGCAGTACTTC
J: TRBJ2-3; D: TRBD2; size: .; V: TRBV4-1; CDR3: CASSQEASGGSTDTQYF; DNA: TGCGCCAGCAGCCAAGAGGCTAGCGGGGGTAGCACAGATACGCAGTATTTT
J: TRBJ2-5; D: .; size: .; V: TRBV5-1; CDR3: CASSYPRDSGQETQYF; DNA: TGCGCCAGCAGCTACCCGCGTGACAGCGGACAAGAGACCCAGTACTTC
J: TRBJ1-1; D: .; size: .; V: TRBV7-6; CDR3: CASSFGKLRTLHTEAFF; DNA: TGTGCCAGCAGCTTTGGTAAACTGAGGACTCTCCACACTGAAGCTTTCTTT
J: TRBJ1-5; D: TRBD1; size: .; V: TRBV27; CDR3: CASSLGTGTQPQHF; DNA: TGTGCCAGCAGTCTAGGGACAGGAACTCAGCCCCAGCATTTT
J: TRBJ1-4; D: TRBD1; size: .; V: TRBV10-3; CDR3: CAIRQGATNEKLFF; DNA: TGTGCCATCAGGCAGGGGGCGACTAATGAAAAACTGTTTTTT
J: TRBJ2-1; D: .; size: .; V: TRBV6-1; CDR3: CASSSTGGYNEQFF; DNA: TGTGCCAGCAGTAGTACTGGGGGATACAATGAGCAGTTCTTC
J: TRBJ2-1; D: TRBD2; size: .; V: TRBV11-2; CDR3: CASSPRTSGGDNEQFF; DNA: TGTGCCAGCAGCCCCCGGACTAGCGGGGGGGATAATGAGCAGTTCTTC
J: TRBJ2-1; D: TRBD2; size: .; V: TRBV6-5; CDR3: CASSYGDLGLAGVNEQFF; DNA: TGTGCCAGCAGTTACGGAGACCTGGGGCTAGCGGGTGTCAATGAGCAGTTCTTC
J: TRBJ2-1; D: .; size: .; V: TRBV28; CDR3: CASSFTLGSPYNEQFF; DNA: TGTGCCAGCAGTTTTACCCTCGGGAGCCCCTACAATGAGCAGTTCTTC
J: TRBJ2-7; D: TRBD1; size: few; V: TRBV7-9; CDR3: CASSSTGTDYEQYF; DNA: TGTGCCAGCAGCTCCACCGGGACAGACTACGAGCAGTACTTC